The clone carrying this T cell receptor beta chain was seen only once. V lost 5 bases, J lost 1 base, and 0 bases stayed unmatched. Germline-derived CDR1 and CDR2 are KGHDR and SFDVKD. CDR3 size: 14 residues. The repertoire was sequenced with immunoSEQ multiplex PCR; TCRdb's copy has only in-frame clones and lacks some. The table lists roughly 250,000 clones, 88% of them singletons. The entry originates in a study of blood T cell repertoires in COVID-19. Overall study context: Sample material is recorded as cDNA or gDNA derived from T cells, B-cell-depleted T cells, or PBMCs.

Sequencing was performed on peripheral blood. This chain links TRBV24-1 with TRBJ1-4, with 7 bases fitting TRBD1. The clonotype comes from a woman in her thirties with acute or convalescent COVID-19. In DNA, the CDR3 is TGTGCCACCAGTGGACAGGGAACTAATGAAAAACTGTTTTTT. Its protein product is CATSGQGTNEKLFF.